This TCR beta chain appears in the sequencing data of a study of T cell responses to AZD1222 COVID-19 vaccine. V shed 9 bases, J shed 4 bases, and the junction held 19 bases outside the gene matches. The CDR3 loop spans 17 amino acids. Germline values: CDR1 MDHEN, CDR2 SYDVKM. Profiled with immunoSEQ multiplex PCR; TCRdb holds only in-frame clones, not every one. This sample has roughly 170,000 clones, with about 85% found just once. In its sample, this clone was seen once. Its antigen remains unidentified. Findings of the study overall: Dominant at 160-218 and 743-854, vaccine-associated CD4 TCRs also spanned spike. Unmutated variant regions are reportedly targeted by nearly half of spike-specific TCRs.

The chain has TRBV28 and TRBJ2-3, with 7 positions matching TRBD2. Source: peripheral blood, taken on day 0 of AZD1222 vaccination. This receptor was obtained from an adult in good health. CDR3 loop: CASKTSSGGRRPDTQYF. The CDR3 region has the DNA TGTGCCAGTAAGACCTCTAGCGGCGGGAGACGGCCAGATACGCAGTATTTT.